This T cell receptor beta chain derives from a study of blood T cell repertoires in COVID-19. Study-level information: Donors in the United States, Italy and Spain gave samples during acute or convalescent COVID-19. Sources were T cells, B-cell-depleted T cells, or PBMCs; the material itself was cDNA or gDNA.

Study processing details: It was from reference gene primer amplification that nucleated cell counts were estimated. Profiled with immunoSEQ multiplex PCR; TCRdb holds only in-frame clones, not every one. V and J calls and clone size are those listed in that table; D and trimming were worked out from the DNA. This sample has around 150,000 clones; 84% occur once, and the top ten carry under 10%. J gave up 10 bases and V 3 bases, and 6 bases lay outside the gene matches. The length of the CDR3 is 13 residues. This receptor was taken from a young man with COVID-19, enrolled during active disease. Sequenced input: peripheral blood. This sequence joins TRBV12-3 or TRBV12-4 and TRBJ1-5; 7 positions agree with TRBD1. CDR3 region: CASSFQGGQPQHF. CDR3 nucleotide sequence: TGTGCCAGCAGTTTCCAGGGGGGTCAACCCCAGCATTTT.